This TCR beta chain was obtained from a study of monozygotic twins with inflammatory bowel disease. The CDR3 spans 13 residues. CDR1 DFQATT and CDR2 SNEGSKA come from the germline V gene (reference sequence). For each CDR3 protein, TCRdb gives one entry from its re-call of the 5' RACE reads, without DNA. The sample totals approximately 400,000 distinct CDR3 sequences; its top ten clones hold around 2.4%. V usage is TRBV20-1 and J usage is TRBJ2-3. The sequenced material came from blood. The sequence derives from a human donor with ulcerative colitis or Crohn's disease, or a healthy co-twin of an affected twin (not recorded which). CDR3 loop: CSARPTGTDTQYF.